Below, one T cell receptor (beta chain) is given with its context. Its matching antigen is unknown. The data originate from a study of T cell responses to AZD1222 COVID-19 vaccine. The study's findings and limits: In all cases, repertoires were sampled only after the peak T cell response.

Germline CDR1 SGHVS, CDR2 FQNEAQ. CDR3 length equals 14 residues. Trimming took off 5 bases at V and 2 bases at J, with 13 bases between the two ends. Profiled with immunoSEQ multiplex PCR; TCRdb holds only in-frame clones, not every one. Here the sample spans 57,000 or so clones, around three quarters being singletons. The clonotype comes from an adult who received the AZD1222 COVID-19 vaccine. Specimen: peripheral blood, collected 28 days after the second AZD1222 dose. The chain couples TRBV7-8 to TRBJ2-7; TRBD2 is a possible D gene (6 bases). In DNA form, the CDR3 reads TGTGCCAGCAGCCAGGGACTGCTTACCTACGAGCAGTACTTC. Translated: CASSQGLLTYEQYF.